These T cell receptor beta chains were read from a single sample in a study of cytomegalovirus exposure and HLA in healthy donors. TCRdb's table, derived via immunoSEQ multiplex PCR, lists solely in-frame clones and lacks some. The profile shows 40,000 or so clones, 74% of them singletons. What was sequenced was PBMCs. The source is a young man in good health and CMV-seronegative. Each CDR3 is given with its conserved first and last residue. D genes are given only for firm matches. Size values are once, few and many counts, or a class for expanded clones, and some rows have none.

V: TRBV21-1
size: NA
D: NA
J: TRBJ1-4
CDR3: CASSKDRVRRMLFF
DNA: TGTGCCAGCAGCAAGGACAGGGTTCGACGTATGCTGTTTTTT

V: TRBV5-5
size: NA
D: NA
J: TRBJ1-4
CDR3: CASQKTPGLPTNEKLFF
DNA: TGTGCCAGCCAGAAAACGCCGGGACTTCCAACTAATGAAAAACTGTTTTTT

V: TRBV27
size: NA
D: TRBD2
J: TRBJ2-7
CDR3: CASSLSGGARQYF
DNA: TGTGCCAGCAGTTTAAGCGGGGGGGCCAGGCAGTACTTC

V: TRBV6-4
size: NA
D: TRBD2
J: TRBJ2-3
CDR3: CASSPLADSTDTQYF
DNA: TGTGCCAGCAGCCCTCTAGCGGATAGCACAGATACGCAGTATTTT

V: TRBV6-6
size: NA
D: TRBD2
J: TRBJ2-1
CDR3: CASSKGLAGVDEQFF
DNA: TGTGCCAGCAGTAAGGGACTAGCGGGAGTGGATGAGCAGTTCTTC

V: TRBV30
size: NA
D: TRBD2
J: TRBJ2-1
CDR3: CAWSAETSGNYEQFF
DNA: TGTGCCTGGAGTGCCGAGACTAGCGGGAACTATGAGCAGTTCTTC

V: TRBV7-3
size: NA
D: NA
J: TRBJ2-3
CDR3: CASRGGGVMDTQYF
DNA: TGTGCCAGCAGAGGAGGGGGGGTGATGGATACGCAGTATTTT

V: TRBV5-1
size: NA
D: TRBD2
J: TRBJ2-7
CDR3: CASSLETSASYEQYF
DNA: TGCGCCAGCAGCTTGGAAACTAGCGCTTCCTACGAGCAGTACTTC

V: TRBV7-8
size: NA
D: TRBD2
J: TRBJ2-7
CDR3: CASSFEIAGTSYEQYF
DNA: TGTGCCAGCAGCTTCGAGATAGCGGGGACTTCCTACGAGCAGTACTTC

V: TRBV6-6
size: NA
D: NA
J: TRBJ2-1
CDR3: CASRPTGPNEQFF
DNA: TGTGCCAGCAGACCGACGGGTCCGAATGAGCAGTTCTTC

V: TRBV30
size: NA
D: NA
J: TRBJ2-2
CDR3: CAELRGGELFF
DNA: TGTGCGGAACTCAGGGGCGGGGAGCTGTTTTTT

V: TRBV6-5
size: NA
D: TRBD1
J: TRBJ1-5
CDR3: CASRLQGAGQPQHF
DNA: TGTGCCAGCAGATTACAGGGGGCCGGACAGCCCCAGCATTTT

V: TRBV18
size: NA
D: TRBD1
J: TRBJ1-1
CDR3: CASSLLDRPGTTEAFF
DNA: TGTGCCAGCTCACTGTTGGACAGGCCGGGTACCACTGAAGCTTTCTTT

V: TRBV19
size: NA
D: NA
J: TRBJ1-2
CDR3: CASTFPGDYGYTF
DNA: TGTGCCAGTACCTTTCCAGGGGACTATGGCTACACCTTC

V: TRBV7-9
size: NA
D: TRBD2
J: TRBJ2-1
CDR3: CASSLPGLAGNSYNEQFF
DNA: TGTGCCAGCAGCTTACCAGGACTAGCGGGGAACTCCTACAATGAGCAGTTCTTC

V: TRBV29-1
size: few
D: NA
J: TRBJ1-1
CDR3: CSVSVMNTEAFF
DNA: TGCAGTGTCTCGGTTATGAACACTGAAGCTTTCTTT

V: TRBV9
size: NA
D: NA
J: TRBJ1-2
CDR3: CASSVGNRESGYTF
DNA: TGTGCCAGCAGCGTAGGGAACAGGGAAAGTGGCTACACCTTC

V: TRBV4-1
size: NA
D: NA
J: TRBJ1-1
CDR3: CASSQGPGGFEAFF
DNA: TGCGCCAGCAGCCAAGGACCGGGCGGGTTTGAAGCTTTCTTT

V: TRBV27
size: few
D: NA
J: TRBJ1-6
CDR3: CASSSGESYNSPLHF
DNA: TGTGCCAGCAGCTCAGGGGAATCCTATAATTCACCCCTCCACTTT

V: TRBV10-1
size: once
D: TRBD2
J: TRBJ2-1
CDR3: CASSSGLAGVGPYNEQFF
DNA: TGCGCCAGCAGTTCGGGACTAGCGGGGGTTGGACCCTACAATGAGCAGTTCTTC

V: TRBV6-6
size: medium-sized
D: NA
J: TRBJ1-1
CDR3: CASSYPQGNTEAFF
DNA: TGTGCCAGCAGTTACCCCCAGGGGAACACTGAAGCTTTCTTT

V: TRBV6-1
size: NA
D: NA
J: TRBJ2-3
CDR3: CASKPHTGTDTQYF
DNA: TGTGCCAGCAAACCACATACAGGGACAGATACGCAGTATTTT

V: TRBV7-3
size: once
D: NA
J: TRBJ2-3
CDR3: CASSSGLYSTDTQYF
DNA: TGTGCCAGCAGCTCTGGACTTTATAGCACAGATACGCAGTATTTT

V: TRBV30
size: few
D: TRBD2
J: TRBJ2-5
CDR3: CAWSGLAGGETQYF
DNA: TGTGCCTGGAGTGGACTAGCGGGAGGAGAGACCCAGTACTTC

V: TRBV19
size: few
D: TRBD1
J: TRBJ1-2
CDR3: CASSMGNWGTRQGQDYGYTF
DNA: TGTGCCAGTAGTATGGGGAACTGGGGAACTCGACAGGGGCAAGACTATGGCTACACCTTC

V: TRBV5-1
size: NA
D: TRBD2
J: TRBJ2-7
CDR3: CASSFQLAGNPGHEQYF
DNA: TGCGCCAGCAGCTTTCAGTTAGCGGGCAACCCCGGCCACGAGCAGTACTTC

V: TRBV5-1
size: NA
D: TRBD2
J: TRBJ2-2
CDR3: CASSRDGTMNTGELFF
DNA: TGCGCCAGCAGCCGGGATGGGACTATGAACACCGGGGAGCTGTTTTTT

V: TRBV4-2
size: NA
D: TRBD2
J: TRBJ2-3
CDR3: CASAEREGTDTQYF
DNA: TGTGCCAGCGCAGAGCGGGAGGGCACAGATACGCAGTATTTT

V: TRBV6-5
size: NA
D: NA
J: TRBJ1-6
CDR3: CTSSYSTQGDSPLHF
DNA: TGTACCAGCAGTTACTCGACACAGGGAGACTCACCCCTCCACTTT